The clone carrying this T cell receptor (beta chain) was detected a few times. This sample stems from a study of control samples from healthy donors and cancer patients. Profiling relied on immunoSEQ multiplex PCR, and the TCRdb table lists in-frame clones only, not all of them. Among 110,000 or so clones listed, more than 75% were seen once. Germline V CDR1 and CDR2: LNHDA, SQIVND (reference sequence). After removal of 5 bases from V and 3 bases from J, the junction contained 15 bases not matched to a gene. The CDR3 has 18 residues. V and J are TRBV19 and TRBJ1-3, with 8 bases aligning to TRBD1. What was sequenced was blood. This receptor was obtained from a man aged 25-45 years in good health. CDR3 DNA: TGTGCCAGTAGTCGACGAGGACAGGGACCTGTAAGTGGAAACACCATATATTTT. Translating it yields CASSRRGQGPVSGNTIYF.